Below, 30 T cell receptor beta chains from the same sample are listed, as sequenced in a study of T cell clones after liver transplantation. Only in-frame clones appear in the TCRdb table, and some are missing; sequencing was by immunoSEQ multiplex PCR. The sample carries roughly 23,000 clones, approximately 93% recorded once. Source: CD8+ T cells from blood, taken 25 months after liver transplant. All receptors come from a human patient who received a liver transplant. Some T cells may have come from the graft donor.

The CDR3 DNA sequence: TGTGCCAGCAGCTTAGGGGGCCACGAGCAGTACTTC. Its translation is CASSLGGHEQYF. J is TRBJ2-7 and V is TRBV11-3; possible D gene TRBD1, 5 bases. The V end was cut by 1 base, the J end by 5 bases, with 6 bases between. This CDR3 is built from 12 residues. The germline CDR1 and CDR2 sequences are SGHNT and YENEEA.

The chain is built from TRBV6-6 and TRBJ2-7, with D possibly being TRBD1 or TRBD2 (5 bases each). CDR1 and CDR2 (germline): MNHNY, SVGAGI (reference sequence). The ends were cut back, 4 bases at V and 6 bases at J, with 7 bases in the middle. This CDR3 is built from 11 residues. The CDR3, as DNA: TGTGCCAGCAGTTCGGGACGCGAGCAGTACTTC. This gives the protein CASSSGREQYF.

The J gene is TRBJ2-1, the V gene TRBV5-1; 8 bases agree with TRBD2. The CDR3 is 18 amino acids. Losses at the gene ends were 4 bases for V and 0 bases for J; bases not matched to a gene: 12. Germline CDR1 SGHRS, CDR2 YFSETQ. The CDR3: CASSRTPTGTSSYNEQFF. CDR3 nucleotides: TGCGCCAGCAGCAGGACACCAACCGGGACTAGCTCCTACAATGAGCAGTTCTTC.

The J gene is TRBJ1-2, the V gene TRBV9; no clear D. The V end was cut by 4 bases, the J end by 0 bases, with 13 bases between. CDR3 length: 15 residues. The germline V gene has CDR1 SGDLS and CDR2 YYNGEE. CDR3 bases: TGTGCCAGCAGCTTAACAGAGAACTCTAACTATGGCTACACCTTC. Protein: CASSLTENSNYGYTF.

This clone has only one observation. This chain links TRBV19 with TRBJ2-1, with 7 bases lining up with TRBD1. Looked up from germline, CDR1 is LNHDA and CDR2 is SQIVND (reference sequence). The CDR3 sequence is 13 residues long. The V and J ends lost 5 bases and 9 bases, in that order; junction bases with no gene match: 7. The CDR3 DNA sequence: TGTGCCAGTAGTTTAAGGACAGGCGGTGAGCAGTTCTTC. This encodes CASSLRTGGEQFF.

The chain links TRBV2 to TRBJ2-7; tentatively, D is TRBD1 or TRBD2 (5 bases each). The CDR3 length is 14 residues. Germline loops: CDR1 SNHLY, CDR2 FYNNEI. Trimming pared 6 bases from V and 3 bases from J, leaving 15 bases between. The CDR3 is CASSGRDRVYEQYF. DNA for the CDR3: TGTGCCAGCAGCGGCCGGGACCGGGTCTACGAGCAGTACTTC.

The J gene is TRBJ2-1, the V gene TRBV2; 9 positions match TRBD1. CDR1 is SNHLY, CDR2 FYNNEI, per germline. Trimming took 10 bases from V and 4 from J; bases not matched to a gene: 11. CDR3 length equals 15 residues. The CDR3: CAIQGASTPYNEQFF. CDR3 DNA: TGTGCCATACAGGGGGCATCCACCCCTTACAATGAGCAGTTCTTC.

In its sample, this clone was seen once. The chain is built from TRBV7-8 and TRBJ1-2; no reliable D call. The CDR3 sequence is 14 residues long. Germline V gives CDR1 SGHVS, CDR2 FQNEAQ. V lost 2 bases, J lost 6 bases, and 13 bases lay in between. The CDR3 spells CASSLSEGGHGYTF. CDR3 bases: TGTGCCAGCAGCTTATCCGAAGGTGGCCATGGCTACACCTTC.

CDR3 nucleotides: TGTGCCAGCAGAATATACAGGGCCAGCTCCTACGAGCAGTACTTC. Protein sequence: CASRIYRASSYEQYF. J is TRBJ2-7 and V is TRBV28; possible D gene TRBD1, 6 bases. This CDR3 comprises 15 residues. V was clipped by 6 bases and J by 0 bases, with 15 bases between them. Germline CDR1 reads MDHEN; CDR2 reads SYDVKM.

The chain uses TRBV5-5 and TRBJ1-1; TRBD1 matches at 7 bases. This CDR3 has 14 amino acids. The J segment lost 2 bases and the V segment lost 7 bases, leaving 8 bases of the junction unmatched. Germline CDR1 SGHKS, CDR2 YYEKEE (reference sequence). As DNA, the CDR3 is TGTGCCAGCGAGAGTGGGACAGAAAACACTGAAGCTTTCTTT. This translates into CASESGTENTEAFF.

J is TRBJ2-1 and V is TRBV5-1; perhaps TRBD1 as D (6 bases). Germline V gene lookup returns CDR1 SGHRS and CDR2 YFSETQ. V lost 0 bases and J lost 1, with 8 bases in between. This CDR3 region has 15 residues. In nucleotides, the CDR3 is TGCGCCAGCAGCTTGGCCACAGGGTCCTACAATGAGCAGTTCTTC. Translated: CASSLATGSYNEQFF.

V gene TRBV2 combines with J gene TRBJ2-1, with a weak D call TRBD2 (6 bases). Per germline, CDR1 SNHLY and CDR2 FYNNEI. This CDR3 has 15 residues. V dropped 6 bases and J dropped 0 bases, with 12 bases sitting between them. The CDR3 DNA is TGTGCCAGCAGAGGAGGGTTCAGCTCCTACAATGAGCAGTTCTTC. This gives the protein CASRGGFSSYNEQFF.

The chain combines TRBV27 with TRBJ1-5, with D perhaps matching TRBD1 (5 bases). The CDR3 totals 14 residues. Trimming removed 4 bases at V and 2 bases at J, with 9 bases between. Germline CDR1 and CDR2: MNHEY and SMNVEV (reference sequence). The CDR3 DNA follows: TGTGCCAGCAGTTCAGGGTGGGGCAATCAGCCCCAGCATTTT. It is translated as CASSSGWGNQPQHF.

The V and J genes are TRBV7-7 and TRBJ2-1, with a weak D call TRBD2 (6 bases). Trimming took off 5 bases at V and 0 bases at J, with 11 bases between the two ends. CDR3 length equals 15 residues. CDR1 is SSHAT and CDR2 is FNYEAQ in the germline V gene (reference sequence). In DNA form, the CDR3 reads TGTGCCAGCAGCCAAACGACTAGCTCCTACAATGAGCAGTTCTTC. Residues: CASSQTTSSYNEQFF.

The CDR3 loop reads CASRATGASNYGYTF. CDR3 nucleotides: TGTGCCAGCCGAGCCACAGGAGCCTCTAACTATGGCTACACCTTC. The chain has TRBV7-9 and TRBJ1-2; a possible D gene is TRBD1 (5 bases). The CDR3 contains 15 residues. Germline lookup yields CDR1 SEHNR and CDR2 FQNEAQ (reference sequence). The V gene lost 8 bases and the J gene lost 0 bases, with 16 bases spanning the gap. The full variable domain, its missing parts supplied by reference TRBV7-9 and TRBJ1-2, is DTGVSQNPRHKITKRGQNVTFRCDPISEHNRLYWYRQTLGQGPEFLTYFQNEAQLEKSRLLSDRFSAERPKGSFSTLEIQRTEQGDSAMYLCASRATGASNYGYTFGSGTRLTVV.

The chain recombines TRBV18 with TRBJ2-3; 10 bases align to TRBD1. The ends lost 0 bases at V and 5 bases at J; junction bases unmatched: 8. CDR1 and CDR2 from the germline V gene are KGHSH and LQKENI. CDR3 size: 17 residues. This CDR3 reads CASSPPLTGGAVDTQYF. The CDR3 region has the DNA TGTGCCAGCTCACCACCGTTGACAGGGGGCGCGGTAGATACGCAGTATTTT.

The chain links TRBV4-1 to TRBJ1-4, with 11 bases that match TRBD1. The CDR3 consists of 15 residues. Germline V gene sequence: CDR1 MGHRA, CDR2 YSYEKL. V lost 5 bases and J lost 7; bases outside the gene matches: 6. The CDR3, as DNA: TGCGCCAGCAGCTACCGGGACAGGGGGTCTGAAAAACTGTTTTTT. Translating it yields CASSYRDRGSEKLFF.

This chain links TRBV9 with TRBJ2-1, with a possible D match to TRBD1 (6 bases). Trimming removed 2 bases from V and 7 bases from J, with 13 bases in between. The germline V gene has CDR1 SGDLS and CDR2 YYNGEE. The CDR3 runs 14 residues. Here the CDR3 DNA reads TGTGCCAGCAGCGTGGGGGCAATGCCAAATGAGCAGTTCTTC. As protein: CASSVGAMPNEQFF.

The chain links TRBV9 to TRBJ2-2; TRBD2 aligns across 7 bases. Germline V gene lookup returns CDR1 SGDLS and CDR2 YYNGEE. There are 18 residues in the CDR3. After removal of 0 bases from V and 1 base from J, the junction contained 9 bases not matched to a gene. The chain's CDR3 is CASSVVLGEGLNTGELFF. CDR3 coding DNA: TGTGCCAGCAGCGTAGTTCTTGGGGAGGGATTGAACACCGGGGAGCTGTTTTTT.

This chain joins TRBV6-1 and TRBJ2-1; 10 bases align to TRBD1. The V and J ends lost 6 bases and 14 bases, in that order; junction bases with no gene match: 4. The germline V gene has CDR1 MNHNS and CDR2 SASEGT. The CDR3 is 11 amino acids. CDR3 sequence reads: CASRTGGREFF. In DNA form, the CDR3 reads TGTGCCAGCAGGACAGGGGGCCGGGAGTTCTTC.

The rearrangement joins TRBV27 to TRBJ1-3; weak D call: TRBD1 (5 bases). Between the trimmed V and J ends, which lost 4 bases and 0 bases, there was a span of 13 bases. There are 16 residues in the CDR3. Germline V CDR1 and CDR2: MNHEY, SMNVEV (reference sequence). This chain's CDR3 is CASSSTGLSSGNTIYF. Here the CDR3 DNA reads TGTGCCAGCAGTTCAACAGGATTAAGCTCTGGAAACACCATATATTTT.

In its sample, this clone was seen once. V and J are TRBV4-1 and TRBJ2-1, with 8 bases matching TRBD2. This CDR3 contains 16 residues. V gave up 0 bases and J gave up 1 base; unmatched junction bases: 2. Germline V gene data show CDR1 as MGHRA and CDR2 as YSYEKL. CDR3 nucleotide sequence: TGCGCCAGCAGCCAAGAACTAGCGGATTCCTACAATGAGCAGTTCTTC. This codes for CASSQELADSYNEQFF.

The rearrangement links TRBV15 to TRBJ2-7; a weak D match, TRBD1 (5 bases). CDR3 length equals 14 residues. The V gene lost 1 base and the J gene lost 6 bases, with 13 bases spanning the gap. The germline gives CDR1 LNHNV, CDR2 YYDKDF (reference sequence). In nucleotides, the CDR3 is TGTGCCACCAGCAGAGCCCACAGGTCACCCGAGCAGTACTTC. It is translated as CATSRAHRSPEQYF. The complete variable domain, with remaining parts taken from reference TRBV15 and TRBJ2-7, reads DAMVIQNPRYQVTQFGKPVTLSCSQTLNHNVMYWYQQKSSQAPKLLFHYYDKDFNNEADTPDNFQSRRPNTSFCFLDIRSPGLGDTAMYLCATSRAHRSPEQYFGPGTRLTVT.

As DNA, the CDR3 is TGTGCCAGCAGTCTAACGGGGTATTCCTACGAGCAGTACTTC. Translated, it gives CASSLTGYSYEQYF. The chain has TRBV27 and TRBJ2-7, with D possibly matching TRBD2 (5 bases). CDR3 length: 14 residues. V lost 5 bases, J lost 1 base, and 12 bases lay in between. Germline CDR1 MNHEY, CDR2 SMNVEV (reference sequence).

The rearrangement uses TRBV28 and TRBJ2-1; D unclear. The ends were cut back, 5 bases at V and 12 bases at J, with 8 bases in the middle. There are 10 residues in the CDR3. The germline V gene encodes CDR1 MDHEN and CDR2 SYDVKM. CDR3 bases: TGTGCCAGCAGTAAAATGGGGCAGTTCTTC. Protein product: CASSKMGQFF.

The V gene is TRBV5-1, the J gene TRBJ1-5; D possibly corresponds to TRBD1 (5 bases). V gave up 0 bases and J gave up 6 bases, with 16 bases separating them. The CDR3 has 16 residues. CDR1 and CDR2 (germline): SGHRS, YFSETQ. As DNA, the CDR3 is TGCGCCAGCAGCTTGGTCCCGGACTTTCAGGGTCAGCCCCAGCATTTT. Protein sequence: CASSLVPDFQGQPQHF. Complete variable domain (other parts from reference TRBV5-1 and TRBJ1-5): KAGVTQTPRYLIKTRGQQVTLSCSPISGHRSVSWYQQTPGQGLQFLFEYFSETQRNKGNFPGRFSGRQFSNSRSEMNVSTLELGDSALYLCASSLVPDFQGQPQHFGDGTRLSIL.

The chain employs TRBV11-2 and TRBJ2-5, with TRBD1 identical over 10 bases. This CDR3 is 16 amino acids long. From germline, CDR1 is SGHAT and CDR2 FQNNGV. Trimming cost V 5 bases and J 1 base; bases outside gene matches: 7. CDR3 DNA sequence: TGTGCCAGCAGCACGACCCGGGACAGGGGCCAAGAGACCCAGTACTTC. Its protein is CASSTTRDRGQETQYF.

CDR3 nucleotide sequence: TGTGCCAGCAGTGGTGCTAGCCGGACCTACGAGCAGTACTTC. It yields the protein CASSGASRTYEQYF. The chain carries TRBV27 and TRBJ2-7, with a possible D match to TRBD2 (5 bases). This CDR3 is built from 14 residues. V was trimmed by 5 bases and J by 2 bases, leaving 13 bases between them. Germline lookup yields CDR1 MNHEY and CDR2 SMNVEV (reference sequence).

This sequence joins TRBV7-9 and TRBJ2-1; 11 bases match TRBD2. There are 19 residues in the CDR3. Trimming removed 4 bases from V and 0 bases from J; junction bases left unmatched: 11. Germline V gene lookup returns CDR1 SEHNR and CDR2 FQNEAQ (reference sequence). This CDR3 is CASSSRGASGRISYNEQFF. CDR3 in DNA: TGTGCCAGCAGCTCCAGGGGGGCTAGCGGGAGGATCTCCTACAATGAGCAGTTCTTC.

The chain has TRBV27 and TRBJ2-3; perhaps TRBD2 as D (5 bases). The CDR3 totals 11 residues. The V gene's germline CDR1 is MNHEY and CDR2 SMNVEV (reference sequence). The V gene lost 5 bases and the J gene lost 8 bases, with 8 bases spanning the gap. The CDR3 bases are TGTGCCAGCAGTCCAGGAGGTACGCAGTATTTT. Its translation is CASSPGGTQYF.